The 16 T cell receptor beta chains presented below share a single source sample, sequenced in a study of cytomegalovirus exposure and HLA in healthy donors (dated by TCRdb to 2017 to 2019). Libraries were prepared through the immunoSEQ multiplex PCR assay. The multiplex PCR relied on a mix of 60 forward primers for TCR Vbeta segments and 13 reverse primers for TCR Jbeta segments. The clones in this table, taken by TCRdb from immuneACCESS, are in-frame only. Not every clone is retained; where verified, under half of the shortfall comes from an unresolved V gene, and the cause of the rest is unknown. This sample's records show 110,000 to 150,000 clones. The ten largest clonotypes hold 0.85% to 1% of the sample. The source material was PBMCs. The receptors shown here come from a male donor in good health and CMV-seronegative.

This chain connects TRBV5-6 to TRBJ2-5; D is uncertain. Trimming took 2 bases from V and 11 from J, leaving 10 bases between them. This CDR3 contains 11 residues. From germline, CDR1 is SGHDT and CDR2 YYEEEE. The CDR3: CASSFDSRQYF. DNA for the CDR3: TGTGCCAGCAGCTTTGACTCGCGGCAGTACTTC.

This chain uses TRBV5-6 with TRBJ2-7; 7 bases match TRBD2. The V and J ends lost 0 bases and 0 bases, in that order; junction bases with no gene match: 9. This CDR3 is built from 17 residues. Germline CDR1 SGHDT, CDR2 YYEEEE. The CDR3 bases are TGTGCCAGCAGCTTGGGGGTGGGGGGGTCTCTCTCCTACGAGCAGTACTTC. Translated: CASSLGVGGSLSYEQYF.

V is TRBV5-4 and J is TRBJ2-7; D is possibly TRBD2 (6 bases). This CDR3 is 14 amino acids long. The V and J ends lost 0 bases and 4 bases respectively, with 11 bases between them. Germline values: CDR1 SGHNT, CDR2 YYREEE (reference sequence). The CDR3 DNA reads TGTGCCAGCAGCTTGGGCAGGGAGGCTTACGAGCAGTACTTC. Translated, it gives CASSLGREAYEQYF.

The chain employs TRBV10-3 and TRBJ1-4, with unresolved D. Germline V gives CDR1 ENHRY, CDR2 SYGVKD. The CDR3 extends over 13 amino acids. Trimming removed 3 bases at V and 7 bases at J, with 9 bases between. CDR3 coding DNA: TGTGCCATCAGTGACGGGTTGAGTGAAAAACTGTTTTTT. It encodes CAISDGLSEKLFF.

The chain uses TRBV27 and TRBJ2-5; a weak D match, TRBD1 (6 bases). Trimming took 5 bases from V and 5 from J, leaving 18 bases between them. The length of the CDR3 is 15 residues. Germline CDR1 reads MNHEY; CDR2 reads SMNVEV (reference sequence). The chain's CDR3 is CASSRALRGRETQYF. The CDR3 DNA is TGTGCCAGCAGTCGCGCCCTCAGGGGTCGGGAGACCCAGTACTTC.

The chain is built from TRBV5-1 and TRBJ2-7; 11 bases fit TRBD2. Germline loops: CDR1 SGHRS, CDR2 YFSETQ. The CDR3 extends over 16 amino acids. Germline trimming cut 4 bases from V and 5 bases from J; bases unmatched to any gene: 11. CDR3 DNA: TGCGCCAGCAGCCCTATTCGGGGACTAGCGGTCCACGAGCAGTACTTC. Its protein is CASSPIRGLAVHEQYF.

V and J are TRBV18 and TRBJ1-1; the match to TRBD1 covers 9 bases. CDR3 length: 17 residues. Germline CDR1 reads KGHSH; CDR2 reads LQKENI. V lost 3 bases and J lost 5; bases outside the gene matches: 13. CDR3 sequence: CASSPGQGQTQGTEAFF. DNA for the CDR3: TGTGCCAGCTCACCGGGACAGGGTCAAACCCAGGGGACTGAAGCTTTCTTT.

The rearrangement links TRBV7-8 to TRBJ1-5; D is possibly TRBD1 (5 bases). Germline V gene lookup returns CDR1 SGHVS and CDR2 FQNEAQ. There are 17 residues in the CDR3. V was cut by 0 bases and J by 2 bases, with 14 bases left in between. CDR3 coding DNA: TGTGCCAGCAGCTTAGCGCCAGGGCCGGTTGGCAATCAGCCCCAGCATTTT. The encoded protein is CASSLAPGPVGNQPQHF. The full variable domain, completed using reference TRBV7-8 and TRBJ1-5, is GAGVSQSPRYKVAKRGQDVALRCDPISGHVSLFWYQQALGQGPEFLTYFQNEAQLDKSGLPSDRFFAERPEGSVSTLKIQRTQQEDSAVYLCASSLAPGPVGNQPQHFGDGTRLSIL.

The rearrangement joins TRBV2 to TRBJ1-5; the D gene is possibly TRBD1 (5 bases). The CDR3 totals 14 residues. The V end lost 7 bases, the J end lost 7 bases, and 17 bases lay between the germline ends. Germline V gives CDR1 SNHLY, CDR2 FYNNEI. CDR3 coding DNA: TGTGCCAGCATCCCCCAGGGAGGGCTCCAGCCCCAGCATTTT. It is translated as CASIPQGGLQPQHF.

The V and J genes are TRBV25-1 and TRBJ1-1, with 8 bases identical to TRBD1. The V and J ends lost 6 bases and 2 bases, in that order; junction bases with no gene match: 2. CDR3 length equals 13 residues. Germline V gives CDR1 MGHDK, CDR2 SYGVNS. CDR3 DNA sequence: TGTGCCAGCAGGGGACAGGTTAACACTGAAGCTTTCTTT. It is translated as CASRGQVNTEAFF.

The CDR3 DNA follows: TGTGCCAGTAGTATAGGAGGTGTGGATAATTCACCCCTCCACTTT. Encoded protein: CASSIGGVDNSPLHF. This chain links TRBV19 with TRBJ1-6; D unresolved. CDR3 length: 15 residues. Between the trimmed V and J ends, which lost 1 base and 5 bases, there was a span of 9 bases. Germline lookup yields CDR1 LNHDA and CDR2 SQIVND (reference sequence).

The chain joins TRBV19 to TRBJ1-5; a possible D gene is TRBD1 (6 bases). The CDR3 sequence is 15 residues long. From germline, CDR1 is LNHDA and CDR2 SQIVND (reference sequence). With 7 bases removed from V and 4 bases from J, the gap between germline ends came to 17 bases. CDR3 sequence reads: CASKQGRTFNQPQHF. The CDR3 DNA reads as TGTGCCAGTAAACAGGGTCGCACCTTTAATCAGCCCCAGCATTTT.

Note on this clone: The same CDR3 is also encoded by other DNA sequences in this sample. The CDR3 sequence is CASSPGQINQPQHF. As DNA, the CDR3 is TGTGCCAGCTCACCAGGACAAATCAATCAGCCCCAGCATTTT. V gene TRBV18 combines with J gene TRBJ1-5; D perhaps matches TRBD1 (5 bases). Trimming cost V 2 bases and J 3 bases, with 8 bases left between them. Germline values: CDR1 KGHSH, CDR2 LQKENI. The CDR3 loop spans 14 amino acids.

The chain uses TRBV27 and TRBJ1-2; D ambiguous. Trimming stripped 3 bases from V and 2 bases from J, with 16 bases between. This CDR3 is built from 16 residues. Germline V gene sequence: CDR1 MNHEY, CDR2 SMNVEV (reference sequence). DNA of the CDR3: TGTGCCAGCAGTTTGCAGACCCCTAGGAAGAACTATGGCTACACCTTC. Its translation is CASSLQTPRKNYGYTF.

The chain couples TRBV4-1 to TRBJ2-7, with 11 bases lining up with TRBD2. Per the germline V gene, CDR1 is MGHRA and CDR2 is YSYEKL. CDR3 size: 15 residues. The J segment lost 4 bases and the V segment lost 3 bases, leaving 5 bases of the junction unmatched. The CDR3 DNA is TGCGCCAGCAGCCAGGGGACTAGCGGCCTGTACGAGCAGTACTTC. Translated, it gives CASSQGTSGLYEQYF.

The J gene is TRBJ1-5, the V gene TRBV7-9; D is possibly TRBD1 (6 bases). The CDR3 extends over 16 amino acids. Deletions cut 4 bases from V and 6 bases from J, with 19 bases between. The V gene's germline CDR1 is SEHNR and CDR2 FQNEAQ (reference sequence). CDR3 in DNA: TGTGCCAGCAGCTCCGGGGCCGGGGGGCTAGGTCAGCCCCAGCATTTT. Its translation is CASSSGAGGLGQPQHF.